These 16 T cell receptor beta chains were sequenced from one sample in a study of blood T cells in healthy people across ages. Using a J-beta primer mix together with a sample-barcoded 5' primer, a second PCR was run for roughly 6 to 12 cycles. One entry per CDR3 protein results from TCRdb running MiXCR on the 5' RACE reads. The sample holds approximately 730,000 distinct CDR3 sequences, about 55% seen once. The sequencing sample was made of blood. Source of these receptors: a man older than 75 in good health.

The J gene is TRBJ2-7, the V gene TRBV27, with D perhaps TRBD1 (7 bases). CDR1 is MNHEY and CDR2 is SMNVEV in the germline V gene (reference sequence). Trimming cost V 5 bases and J 10 bases, with 27 bases left between them. CDR3 length: 16 amino acids. The CDR3 reads CASSPRGQPLGEAQYF. The CDR3 DNA sequence: TGTGCCAGCAGTCCCCGGGGACAGCCCCTCGGGGAGGCCCAGTACTTC.

This clonotype was seen more than once but under ten times. The chain combines TRBV20-1 with TRBJ2-1, with 12 bases fitting TRBD2. The CDR3 is 15 amino acids. The V gene end was trimmed by 1 base and the J gene end by 7 bases; junction bases not matched to a gene: 5. The V gene's germline CDR1 is DFQATT and CDR2 SNEGSKA (reference sequence). CDR3 sequence reads: CSARVGLAGGNEQFF. In DNA form, the CDR3 reads TGCAGTGCTAGAGTCGGGCTAGCGGGAGGGAATGAGCAGTTCTTC.

This chain uses TRBV20-1 with TRBJ2-3, with 9 bases identical to TRBD2. The junction had 8 bases not matched to a gene; V was cut back by 7 bases and J by 0 bases. Germline V gene lookup returns CDR1 DFQATT and CDR2 SNEGSKA (reference sequence). The CDR3 length is 15 residues. The CDR3 here is CSVLPLAGSTDTQYF. CDR3 bases: TGCAGTGTCCTCCCCCTAGCGGGGAGCACAGATACGCAGTATTTT.

This clonotype has just a few counts. Possible read error: a much larger clone is one base away. J is TRBJ2-7 and V is TRBV6-8; D is undetermined. Trimming stripped 6 bases from V and 7 bases from J, with 16 bases between. CDR1 MNHGY and CDR2 SAAAGT come from the germline V gene. The CDR3 sequence is 13 residues long. CDR3: CASSPLLDGEQYF. The DNA of the CDR3 is TGTGCCAGCAGCCCCCTGTTAGACGGTGAGCAGTACTTC.

V and J are TRBV2 and TRBJ2-5; no clear D. Germline CDR1 reads SNHLY; CDR2 reads FYNNEI. The V and J ends lost 3 bases and 0 bases respectively, with 11 bases between them. The CDR3 loop spans 15 amino acids. The CDR3, as DNA: TGTGCCAGCAGTGAGCCCCTGCCCTACCAAGAGACCCAGTACTTC. Translation: CASSEPLPYQETQYF.

The rearrangement uses TRBV12-3 or TRBV12-4 and TRBJ2-1; maybe TRBD1 (6 bases). This CDR3 region has 17 residues. The ends were cut back, 2 bases at V and 0 bases at J, with 14 bases in the middle. CDR3 nucleotides: TGTGCCAGCAGTTTAAGCAGGGGCATTCCCTCCTACAATGAGCAGTTCTTC. Translation gives CASSLSRGIPSYNEQFF.

The rearrangement uses TRBV20-1 and TRBJ2-1; TRBD2 aligns across 8 bases. With 2 bases clipped from V and 2 bases from J, the junction kept 2 bases outside the gene matches. From germline, CDR1 is DFQATT and CDR2 SNEGSKA (reference sequence). CDR3 length equals 14 residues. Here the CDR3 reads CSARSSGPYNEQFF. The CDR3 nucleotides are TGCAGTGCTAGATCTAGCGGGCCCTACAATGAGCAGTTCTTC.

The chain is built from TRBV3-1 and TRBJ2-1; 10 positions agree with TRBD2. The last part of the DNA fits TRBJ2-7 better; the J call may be wrong. This CDR3 spans 19 amino acids. The V gene's germline CDR1 is LGHDT and CDR2 YNNKEL (reference sequence). The CDR3 nucleotides read TGTGCCAGCAGCCACGTATTGGCTAGCGGGAGTGTCACCTACAATGAGCAGTACTTC. Translating gives CASSHVLASGSVTYNEQYF.

The chain has TRBV29-1 and TRBJ2-1; D not resolved. Trimming removed 6 bases at V and 10 bases at J, with 16 bases between. CDR1 and CDR2 (germline): SQVTM, ANQGSEA. The CDR3 is 12 amino acids. The CDR3 DNA reads as TGCAGCGTAGAACCTCACGGTTACGAGCAGTTCTTC. Translated, it gives CSVEPHGYEQFF.

The chain combines TRBV7-2 with TRBJ1-4, with 8 bases fitting TRBD1. Germline V gene data show CDR1 as SGHTA and CDR2 as FQGNSA. Trimming took 5 bases from V and 10 from J; bases not matched to a gene: 9. The CDR3 is made up of 14 amino acids. The CDR3 DNA follows: TGTGCCAGCAGCACCCGGACAGGGCTAGGAAAACTGTTTTTT. Translation: CASSTRTGLGKLFF.

The chain links TRBV6-1 to TRBJ1-2; D is unresolved. Trimming stripped 11 bases from V and 8 bases from J, with 21 bases between. CDR1 is MNHNS, CDR2 SASEGT, per germline. The CDR3 runs 13 residues. The CDR3 region is CAVTNYIRGGYTF. In DNA, the CDR3 is TGTGCCGTAACAAACTACATCCGGGGAGGCTACACCTTC.

The rearrangement uses TRBV12-3 or TRBV12-4 and TRBJ2-1, with TRBD1 matching over 10 bases. The CDR3 consists of 14 residues. The V segment lost 5 bases and the J segment 13 bases; nucleotides outside the gene matches: 11. The CDR3 loop reads CASSGDRGRWVQFF. CDR3 nucleotide sequence: TGTGCCAGCAGTGGAGACAGGGGGCGTTGGGTCCAGTTCTTC.

This clonotype was picked up one time. This chain joins TRBV20-1 and TRBJ1-4; the D is unclear. This CDR3 contains 14 residues. Trimming removed 5 bases from V and 0 bases from J, with 10 bases in between. Germline V gives CDR1 DFQATT, CDR2 SNEGSKA (reference sequence). For the CDR3, the DNA is TGCAGTGCTTCTCAGCGGGCAACTAATGAAAAACTGTTTTTT. It translates to CSASQRATNEKLFF.

The rearrangement joins TRBV7-3 to TRBJ2-3; 7 bases map to TRBD2. The CDR3 contains 15 residues. J was trimmed by 2 bases and V by 5 bases; bases with no gene match: 7. Germline V lookup: CDR1 SGHTA, CDR2 FQGTGA. The CDR3 region is CASSHAGLLTDTQYF. The CDR3 bases are TGTGCCAGCAGCCACGCGGGACTACTCACAGATACGCAGTATTTT.

V is TRBV30 and J is TRBJ2-7; TRBD1 might be the D (5 bases). Germline assignment: CDR1 GTSNPN and CDR2 SVGIG (reference sequence). This CDR3 comprises 12 residues. V was cut by 3 bases and J by 7 bases, with 13 bases left in between. CDR3 residues: CAWRAGLGEQYF. The CDR3 DNA reads as TGTGCCTGGAGGGCAGGGTTGGGAGAGCAGTACTTC.

As for this clonotype: The junction differs from germline at one of its ends, possibly a read error. The rearrangement links TRBV12-3 or TRBV12-4 to TRBJ2-4; TRBD2 agrees at 12 bases. The CDR3 has 14 amino acids. The CDR3 loop reads CACSGTSGFNIQYF. CDR3 in DNA: TGTGCCTGCAGTGGGACTAGCGGGTTTAACATTCAGTACTTC.